This TCR beta chain was observed in a study of T cell responses to AZD1222 COVID-19 vaccine. Notes on this clone: Its antigen remains unidentified.

The CDR3 is 13 residues long. V was shortened by 0 bases and J by 10 bases, with 13 bases between the two germline ends. Germline V gives CDR1 LGHNA, CDR2 YNFKEQ. Profiled with immunoSEQ multiplex PCR; TCRdb holds only in-frame clones, not every one. The top ten clones hold roughly 1.7% of a sample with just under 150,000 clones, about nine tenths of them seen once. Study-wide results and limits: Mostly white British, mostly female donors; authors suggested clonal diversity may be underestimated.

The TCR comes from an adult who received the AZD1222 COVID-19 vaccine. V is TRBV4-2 and J is TRBJ2-7; D possibly corresponds to TRBD1 (7 bases). The sequencing used peripheral blood, collected 28 days after the second AZD1222 dose. The CDR3 DNA reads as TGTGCCAGCAGCCAAGAGCTGCGGGACAGCCAGTACTTC. Amino acids: CASSQELRDSQYF.